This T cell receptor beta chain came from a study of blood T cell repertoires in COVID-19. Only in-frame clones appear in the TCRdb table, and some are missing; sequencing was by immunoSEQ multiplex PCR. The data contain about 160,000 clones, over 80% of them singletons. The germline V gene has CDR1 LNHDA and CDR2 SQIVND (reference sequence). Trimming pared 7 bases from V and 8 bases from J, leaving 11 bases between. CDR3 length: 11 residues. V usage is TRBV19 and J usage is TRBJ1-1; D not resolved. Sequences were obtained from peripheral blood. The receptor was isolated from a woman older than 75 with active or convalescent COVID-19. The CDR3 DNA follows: TGTGCCAGTAAGTCAGCTAGGGAAGCTTTCTTT. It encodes CASKSAREAFF. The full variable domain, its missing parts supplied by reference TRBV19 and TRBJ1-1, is DGGITQSPKYLFRKEGQNVTLSCEQNLNHDAMYWYRQDPGQGLRLIYYSQIVNDFQKGDIAEGYSVSREKKESFPLTVTSAQKNPTAFYLCASKSAREAFFGQGTRLTVV.